The subject of this entry is one T cell receptor beta chain. Antigen specificity is unknown. The record originates from a study of Ad26.COV2.S vaccination and SARS-CoV-2 variants. Broader study findings: Those who received vaccine or placebo ended up with similar non-spike TCR breadth. It is possible that the TCR breadth and depth analyses underestimated the total T cell responses. Compared with placebo recipients, vaccine recipients had higher spike-specific TCR breadth.

Germline CDR1 reads SGHVS; CDR2 reads FNYEAQ. The CDR3 contains 17 residues. V was pared by 4 bases and J by 6 bases, with 10 bases of the junction left unmatched. Assay: immunoSEQ multiplex PCR; the TCRdb copy retains only in-frame clones and omits some. The sample includes some 180,000 clones, around nine tenths of them seen just once. The sample here was peripheral blood, taken after recovery from COVID-19. This clonotype originated in a human donor who had recovered from COVID-19. This rearrangement joins TRBV7-6 to TRBJ2-1; 12 bases align to TRBD2. The CDR3 region has the DNA TGTGCCAGCAGCTCGATCGCCCTAGCGGGAGGGCTCAATGAGCAGTTCTTC. It encodes CASSSIALAGGLNEQFF. The full variable domain, rest sourced from reference TRBV7-6 and TRBJ2-1, is GAGVSQSPRYKVTKRGQDVALRCDPISGHVSLYWYRQALGQGPEFLTYFNYEAQQDKSGLPNDRFSAERPEGSISTLTIQRTEQRDSAMYRCASSSIALAGGLNEQFFGPGTRLTVL.